A selection of T cell receptor beta chains follows, all from one sample in a study of Ad26.COV2.S vaccination and SARS-CoV-2 variants. Generated by immunoSEQ multiplex PCR, the TCRdb table keeps only in-frame clones and is missing some. The data contain hundreds of thousands of clones, 80% to 90% of them seen just once; the ten biggest clones take up over 1.3%. Source: peripheral blood, taken in a trial of Ad26.COV2.S vaccine versus placebo. Every receptor here comes from a person aged 18-60 years who received the Ad26.COV2.S COVID-19 vaccine or a placebo. Both conserved end residues are part of each CDR3. A D gene is named only where the DNA matches it firmly. Size tells how often a clone was seen (once, few, many) or the class of an expanded clone, and some rows leave it out.

DNA,CDR3,D,J,size,V
TGTGCCACCGAGGCACAGGGGGCGAGCTACACCTTC,CATEAQGASYTF,TRBD1,TRBJ1-2,once,TRBV12-3/TRBV12-4
TGCGCCAGCAGCTTGTCCCCTAGCGGGACCTACGAGCAGTACTTC,CASSLSPSGTYEQYF,TRBD2,TRBJ2-7,-,TRBV5-1
TGTGCCAGCAGTGACGAGGCGAGTTACAGCTCCTATAATTCACCCCTCCACTTT,CASSDEASYSSYNSPLHF,-,TRBJ1-6,-,TRBV2
TGTGCCAGCAGCTTAGTTCTAGCGGGAGCGGGGAATGAGCAGTTCTTC,CASSLVLAGAGNEQFF,TRBD2,TRBJ2-1,-,TRBV7-9
TGCGCCAGCAGCTTGGGGGACAGGGGGCTACCTAATGAAAAACTGTTTTTT,CASSLGDRGLPNEKLFF,TRBD1,TRBJ1-4,-,TRBV5-1
TGTGCCACCAGTGAGGGCCCCTACGAGCAGTACTTC,CATSEGPYEQYF,-,TRBJ2-7,-,TRBV24-1
TGTGCCAGCAGTTGGGGAGGCTATGGCTACACCTTC,CASSWGGYGYTF,-,TRBJ1-2,-,TRBV12-3/TRBV12-4
TGTGCCAGCAGCTTGGAAAAAGGGGGCGGCATGAACACTGAAGCTTTCTTT,CASSLEKGGGMNTEAFF,TRBD1,TRBJ1-1,-,TRBV5-5
TGCGCCAGCAAGAGGACAGGGGACACATCGAACACCGGGGAGCTGTTTTTT,CASKRTGDTSNTGELFF,TRBD1,TRBJ2-2,-,TRBV5-1
TGCGCCAGCAGCCAAGGCCTCGCGACAGGGCAGAACACTGAAGCTTTCTTT,CASSQGLATGQNTEAFF,TRBD1,TRBJ1-1,-,TRBV4-1
TGTGCCAGCAGTCGGACCGCAGAGACCCAGTACTTC,CASSRTAETQYF,-,TRBJ2-5,-,TRBV3-1/TRBV3-2
TGCGCCAGCAGCCAAGATCTAGCGGGGTCAGATACGCAGTATTTT,CASSQDLAGSDTQYF,TRBD2,TRBJ2-3,few,TRBV4-3
TGTGCCAGCAGCTTAGTGGAGGGGGGAGAGACCCAGTACTTC,CASSLVEGGETQYF,-,TRBJ2-5,-,TRBV11-2